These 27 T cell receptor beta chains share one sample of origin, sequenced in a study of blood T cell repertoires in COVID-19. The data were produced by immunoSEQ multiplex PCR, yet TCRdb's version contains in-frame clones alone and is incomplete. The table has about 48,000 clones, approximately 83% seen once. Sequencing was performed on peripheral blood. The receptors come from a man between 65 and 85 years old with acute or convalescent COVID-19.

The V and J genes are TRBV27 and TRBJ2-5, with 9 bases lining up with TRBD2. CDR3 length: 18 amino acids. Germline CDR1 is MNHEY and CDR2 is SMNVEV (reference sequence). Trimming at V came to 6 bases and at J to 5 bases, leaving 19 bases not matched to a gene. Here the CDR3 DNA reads TGTGCCAGCAGCGCAGGTACGGCTAGCGGGACTACCGGGGAGACCCAGTACTTC. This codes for CASSAGTASGTTGETQYF.

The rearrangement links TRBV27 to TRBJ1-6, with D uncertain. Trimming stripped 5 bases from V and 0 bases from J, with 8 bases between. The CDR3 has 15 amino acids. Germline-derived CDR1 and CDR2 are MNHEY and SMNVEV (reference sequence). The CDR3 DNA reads TGTGCCAGCAGTAGGAGGAGCTCCTATAATTCACCCCTCCACTTT. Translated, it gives CASSRRSSYNSPLHF.

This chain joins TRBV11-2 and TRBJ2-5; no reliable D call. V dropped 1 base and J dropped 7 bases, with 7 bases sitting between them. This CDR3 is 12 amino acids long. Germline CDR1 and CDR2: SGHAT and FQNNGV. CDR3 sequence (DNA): TGTGCCAGCAGCTTAGCAGCGTTGACCCAGTACTTC. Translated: CASSLAALTQYF.

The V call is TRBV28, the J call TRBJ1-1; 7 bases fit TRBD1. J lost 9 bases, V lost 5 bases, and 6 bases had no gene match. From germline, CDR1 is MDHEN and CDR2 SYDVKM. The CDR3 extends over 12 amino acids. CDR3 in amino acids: CASSPGDRKAFF. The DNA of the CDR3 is TGTGCCAGCAGTCCGGGGGACAGAAAAGCTTTCTTT. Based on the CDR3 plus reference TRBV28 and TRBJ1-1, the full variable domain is DVKVTQSSRYLVKRTGEKVFLECVQDMDHENMFWYRQDPGLGLRLIYFSYDVKMKEKGDIPEGYSVSREKKERFSLILESASTNQTSMYLCASSPGDRKAFFGQGTRLTVV.

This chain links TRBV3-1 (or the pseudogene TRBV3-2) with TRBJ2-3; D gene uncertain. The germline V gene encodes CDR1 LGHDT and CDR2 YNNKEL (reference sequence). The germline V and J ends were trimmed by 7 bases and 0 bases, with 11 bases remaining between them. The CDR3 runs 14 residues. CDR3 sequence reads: CASKRSFSTDTQYF. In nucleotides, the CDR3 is TGTGCCAGCAAACGGTCCTTTAGCACAGATACGCAGTATTTT.

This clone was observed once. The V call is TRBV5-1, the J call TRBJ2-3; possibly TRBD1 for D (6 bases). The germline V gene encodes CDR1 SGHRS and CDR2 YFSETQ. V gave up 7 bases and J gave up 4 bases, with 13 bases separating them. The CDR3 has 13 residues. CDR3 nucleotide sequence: TGCGCCAGCCATTTGAACAGGGCAGATACGCAGTATTTT. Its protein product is CASHLNRADTQYF. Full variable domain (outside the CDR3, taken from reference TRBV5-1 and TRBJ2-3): KAGVTQTPRYLIKTRGQQVTLSCSPISGHRSVSWYQQTPGQGLQFLFEYFSETQRNKGNFPGRFSGRQFSNSRSEMNVSTLELGDSALYLCASHLNRADTQYFGPGTRLTVL.

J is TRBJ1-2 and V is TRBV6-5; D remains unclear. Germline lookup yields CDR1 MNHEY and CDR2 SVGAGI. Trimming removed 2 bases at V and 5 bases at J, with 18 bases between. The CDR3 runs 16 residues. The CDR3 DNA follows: TGTGCCAGCAGTTACAATGGACTCTCAATATCTTATGGCTACACCTTC. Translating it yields CASSYNGLSISYGYTF.

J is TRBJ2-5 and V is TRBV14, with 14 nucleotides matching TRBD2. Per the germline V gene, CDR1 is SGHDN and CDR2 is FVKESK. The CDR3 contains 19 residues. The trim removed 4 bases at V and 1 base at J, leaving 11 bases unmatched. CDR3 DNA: TGTGCCAGCAGCCCTGGGACTAGCGGGGGAGTAACCTTCCAAGAGACCCAGTACTTC. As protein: CASSPGTSGGVTFQETQYF.

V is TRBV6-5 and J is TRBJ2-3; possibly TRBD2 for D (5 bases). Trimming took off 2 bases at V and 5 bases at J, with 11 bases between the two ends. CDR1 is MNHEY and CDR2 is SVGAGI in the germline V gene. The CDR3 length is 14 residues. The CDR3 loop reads CASSYPHRGDTQYF. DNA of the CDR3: TGTGCCAGCAGTTACCCCCATCGGGGAGATACGCAGTATTTT.

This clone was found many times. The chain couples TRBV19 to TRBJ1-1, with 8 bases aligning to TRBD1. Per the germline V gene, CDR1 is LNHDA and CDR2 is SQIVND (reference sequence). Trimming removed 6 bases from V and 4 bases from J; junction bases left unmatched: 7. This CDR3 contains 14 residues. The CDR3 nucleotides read TGTGCCAGTAGGGGGTTGACAGGGGTCACTGAAGCTTTCTTT. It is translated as CASRGLTGVTEAFF.

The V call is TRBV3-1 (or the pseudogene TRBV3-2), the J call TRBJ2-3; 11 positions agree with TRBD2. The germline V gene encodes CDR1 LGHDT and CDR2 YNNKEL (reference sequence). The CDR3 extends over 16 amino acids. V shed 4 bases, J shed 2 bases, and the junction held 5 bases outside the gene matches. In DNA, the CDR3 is TGTGCCAGCAGCCTTGGGACTAGCGGATTCACAGATACGCAGTATTTT. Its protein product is CASSLGTSGFTDTQYF.

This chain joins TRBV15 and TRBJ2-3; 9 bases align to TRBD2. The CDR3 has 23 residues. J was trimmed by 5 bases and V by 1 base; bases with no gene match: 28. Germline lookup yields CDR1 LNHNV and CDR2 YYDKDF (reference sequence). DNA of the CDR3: TGTGCCACCAGCAGAGCCCACCTCGGTTTTAGCGGGAGAACGAGCGGTGGTGGAGATACGCAGTATTTT. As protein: CATSRAHLGFSGRTSGGGDTQYF.

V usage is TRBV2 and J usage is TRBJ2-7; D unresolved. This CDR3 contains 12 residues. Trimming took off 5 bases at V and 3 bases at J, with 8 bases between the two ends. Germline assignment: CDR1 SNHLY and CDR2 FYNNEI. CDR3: CASSWQDYEQYF. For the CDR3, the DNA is TGTGCCAGCAGTTGGCAGGACTACGAGCAGTACTTC.

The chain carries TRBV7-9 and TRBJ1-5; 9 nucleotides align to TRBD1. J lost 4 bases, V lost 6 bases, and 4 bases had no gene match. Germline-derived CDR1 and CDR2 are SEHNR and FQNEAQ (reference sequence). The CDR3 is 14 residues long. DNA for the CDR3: TGTGCCAGCAGTCCCGGGACAGGGAATCAGCCCCAGCATTTT. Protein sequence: CASSPGTGNQPQHF.

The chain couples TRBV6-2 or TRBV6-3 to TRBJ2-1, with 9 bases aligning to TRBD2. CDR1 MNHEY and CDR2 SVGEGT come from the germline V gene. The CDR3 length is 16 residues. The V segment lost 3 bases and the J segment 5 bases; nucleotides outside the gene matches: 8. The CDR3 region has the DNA TGTGCCAGCAGTTATAGGAAGCGGGAGGTACACAATGAGCAGTTCTTC. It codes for CASSYRKREVHNEQFF.

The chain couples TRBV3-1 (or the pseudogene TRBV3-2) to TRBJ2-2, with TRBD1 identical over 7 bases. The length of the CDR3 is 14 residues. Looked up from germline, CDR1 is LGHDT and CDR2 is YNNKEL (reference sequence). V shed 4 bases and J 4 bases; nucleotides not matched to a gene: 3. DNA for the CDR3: TGTGCCAGCAGCCCCCGGGACAGCACCGGGGAGCTGTTTTTT. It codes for CASSPRDSTGELFF.

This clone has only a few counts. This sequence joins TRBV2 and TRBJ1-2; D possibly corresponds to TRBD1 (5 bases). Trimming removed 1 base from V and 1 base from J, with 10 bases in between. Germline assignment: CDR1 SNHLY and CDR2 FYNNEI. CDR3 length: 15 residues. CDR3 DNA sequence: TGTGCCAGCAGTGAAGAGGGGTTTCTTAACTATGGCTACACCTTC. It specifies CASSEEGFLNYGYTF.

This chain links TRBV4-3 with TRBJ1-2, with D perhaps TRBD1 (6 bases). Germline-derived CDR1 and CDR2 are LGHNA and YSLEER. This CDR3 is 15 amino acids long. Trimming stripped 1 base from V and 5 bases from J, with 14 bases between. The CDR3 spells CASSQVLRGGYGYTF. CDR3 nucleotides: TGCGCCAGCAGCCAAGTCCTCAGGGGAGGGTATGGCTACACCTTC.

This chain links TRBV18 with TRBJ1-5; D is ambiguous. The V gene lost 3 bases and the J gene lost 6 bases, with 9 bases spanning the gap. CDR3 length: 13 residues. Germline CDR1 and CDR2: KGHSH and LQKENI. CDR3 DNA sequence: TGTGCCAGCTCACCGACTTTGGGTCAGCCCCAGCATTTT. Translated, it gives CASSPTLGQPQHF.

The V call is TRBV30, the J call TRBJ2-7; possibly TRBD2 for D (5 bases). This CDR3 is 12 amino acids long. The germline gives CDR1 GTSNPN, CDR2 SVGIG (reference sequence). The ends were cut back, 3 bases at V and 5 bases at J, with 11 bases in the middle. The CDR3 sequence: CAWSETGNEQYF. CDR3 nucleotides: TGTGCCTGGAGCGAAACGGGGAACGAGCAGTACTTC.

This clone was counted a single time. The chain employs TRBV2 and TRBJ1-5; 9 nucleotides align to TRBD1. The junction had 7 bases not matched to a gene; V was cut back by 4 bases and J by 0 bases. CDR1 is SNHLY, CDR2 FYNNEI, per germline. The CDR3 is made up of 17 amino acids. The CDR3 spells CASSGGTGQYSNQPQHF. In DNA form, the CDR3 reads TGTGCCAGCAGTGGCGGGACAGGGCAATATAGCAATCAGCCCCAGCATTTT. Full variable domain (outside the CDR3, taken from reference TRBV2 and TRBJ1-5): EPEVTQTPSHQVTQMGQEVILRCVPISNHLYFYWYRQILGQKVEFLVSFYNNEISEKSEIFDDQFSVERPDGSNFTLKIRSTKLEDSAMYFCASSGGTGQYSNQPQHFGDGTRLSIL.

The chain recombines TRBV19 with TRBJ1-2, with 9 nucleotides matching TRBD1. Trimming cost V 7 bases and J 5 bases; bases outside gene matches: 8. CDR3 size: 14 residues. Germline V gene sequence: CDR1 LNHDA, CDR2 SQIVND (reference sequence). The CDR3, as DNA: TGTGCCAGTACAACAGGGGGCTTTAGTTATGGCTACACCTTC. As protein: CASTTGGFSYGYTF.

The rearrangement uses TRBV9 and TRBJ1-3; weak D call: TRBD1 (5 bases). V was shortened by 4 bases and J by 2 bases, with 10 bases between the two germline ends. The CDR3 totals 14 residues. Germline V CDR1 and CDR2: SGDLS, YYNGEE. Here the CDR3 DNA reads TGTGCCAGCAGCCCACAGGTCGCTGGAAACACCATATATTTT. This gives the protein CASSPQVAGNTIYF. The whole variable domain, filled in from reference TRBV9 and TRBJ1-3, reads DSGVTQTPKHLITATGQRVTLRCSPRSGDLSVYWYQQSLDQGLQFLIQYYNGEERAKGNILERFSAQQFPDLHSELNLSSLELGDSALYFCASSPQVAGNTIYFGEGSWLTVV.

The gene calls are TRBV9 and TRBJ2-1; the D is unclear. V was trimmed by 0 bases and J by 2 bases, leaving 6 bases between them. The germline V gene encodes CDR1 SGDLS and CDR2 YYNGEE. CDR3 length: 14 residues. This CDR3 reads CASSVDWPYNEQFF. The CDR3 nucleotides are TGTGCCAGCAGCGTAGATTGGCCCTACAATGAGCAGTTCTTC.

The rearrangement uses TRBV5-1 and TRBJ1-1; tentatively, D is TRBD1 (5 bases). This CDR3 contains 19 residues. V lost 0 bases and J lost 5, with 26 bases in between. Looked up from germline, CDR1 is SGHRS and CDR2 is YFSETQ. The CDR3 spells CASSLGMSFGAPYRTEAFF. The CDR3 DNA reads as TGCGCCAGCAGCTTGGGAATGTCTTTTGGGGCTCCGTACAGGACTGAAGCTTTCTTT.

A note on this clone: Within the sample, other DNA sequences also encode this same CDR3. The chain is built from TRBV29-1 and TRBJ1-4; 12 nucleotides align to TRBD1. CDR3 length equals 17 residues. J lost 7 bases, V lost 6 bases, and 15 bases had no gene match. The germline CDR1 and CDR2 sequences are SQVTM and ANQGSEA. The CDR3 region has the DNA TGCAGCGTAACGCAAACTCCCGGGACAGGGGGCCGTGAAAAACTGTTTTTT. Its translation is CSVTQTPGTGGREKLFF.

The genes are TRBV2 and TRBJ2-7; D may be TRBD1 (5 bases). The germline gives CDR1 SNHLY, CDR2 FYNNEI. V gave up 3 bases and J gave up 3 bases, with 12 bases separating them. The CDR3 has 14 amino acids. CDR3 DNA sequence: TGTGCCAGCAGTGACAGGGTGACGATCTACGAGCAGTACTTC. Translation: CASSDRVTIYEQYF.